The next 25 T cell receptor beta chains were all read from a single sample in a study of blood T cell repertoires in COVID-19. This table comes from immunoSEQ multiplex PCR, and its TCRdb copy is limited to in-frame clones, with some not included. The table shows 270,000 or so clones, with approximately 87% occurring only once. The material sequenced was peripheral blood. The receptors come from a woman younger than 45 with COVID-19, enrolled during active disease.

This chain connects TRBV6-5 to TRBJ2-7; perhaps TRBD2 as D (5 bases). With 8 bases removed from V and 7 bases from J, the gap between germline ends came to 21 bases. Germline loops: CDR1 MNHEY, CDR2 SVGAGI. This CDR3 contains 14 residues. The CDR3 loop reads CASPNELIPGEQYF. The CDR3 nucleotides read TGTGCCAGCCCTAATGAGCTAATCCCGGGGGAGCAGTACTTC.

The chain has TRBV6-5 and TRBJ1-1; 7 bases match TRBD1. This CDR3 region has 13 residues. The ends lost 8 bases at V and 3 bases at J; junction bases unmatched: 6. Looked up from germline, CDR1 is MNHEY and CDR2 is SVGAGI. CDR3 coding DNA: TGTGCCAGCGGCGGACAGGCCCACACTGAAGCTTTCTTT. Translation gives CASGGQAHTEAFF.

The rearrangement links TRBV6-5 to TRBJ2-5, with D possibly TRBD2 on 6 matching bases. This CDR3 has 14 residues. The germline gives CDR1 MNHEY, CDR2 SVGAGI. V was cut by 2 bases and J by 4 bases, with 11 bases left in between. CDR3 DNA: TGTGCCAGCAGTTACGGCACTAGCAGAGAGACCCAGTACTTC. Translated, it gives CASSYGTSRETQYF.

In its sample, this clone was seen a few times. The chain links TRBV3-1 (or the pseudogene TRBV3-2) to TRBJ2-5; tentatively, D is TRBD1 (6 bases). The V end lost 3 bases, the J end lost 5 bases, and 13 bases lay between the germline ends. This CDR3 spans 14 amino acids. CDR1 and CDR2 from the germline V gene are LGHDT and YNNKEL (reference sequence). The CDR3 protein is CASSHIDRTETQYF. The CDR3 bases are TGTGCCAGCAGCCACATCGACAGGACGGAGACCCAGTACTTC.

The DNA of the CDR3 is TGTGCCAGCAGTGGTGGAGGGATTTTCTACGAGCAGTACTTC. Translation gives CASSGGGIFYEQYF. The genes are TRBV27 and TRBJ2-7; D possibly corresponds to TRBD2 (6 bases). V was cut by 5 bases and J by 3 bases, with 14 bases left in between. The germline gives CDR1 MNHEY, CDR2 SMNVEV (reference sequence). The CDR3 is made up of 14 amino acids.

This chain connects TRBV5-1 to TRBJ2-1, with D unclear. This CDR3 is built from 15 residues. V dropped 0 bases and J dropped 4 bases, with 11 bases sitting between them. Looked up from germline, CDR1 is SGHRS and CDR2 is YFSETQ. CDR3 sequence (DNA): TGCGCCAGCAGCTTGGAACTTACGATTTACAATGAGCAGTTCTTC. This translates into CASSLELTIYNEQFF.

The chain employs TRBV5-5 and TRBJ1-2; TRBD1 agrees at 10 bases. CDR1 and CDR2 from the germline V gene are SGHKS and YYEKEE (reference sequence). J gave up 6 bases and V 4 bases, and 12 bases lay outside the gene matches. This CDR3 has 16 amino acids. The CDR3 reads CASSSSGTGVRNGYTF. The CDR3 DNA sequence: TGTGCCAGCAGCAGCAGCGGGACAGGGGTTAGGAATGGCTACACCTTC.

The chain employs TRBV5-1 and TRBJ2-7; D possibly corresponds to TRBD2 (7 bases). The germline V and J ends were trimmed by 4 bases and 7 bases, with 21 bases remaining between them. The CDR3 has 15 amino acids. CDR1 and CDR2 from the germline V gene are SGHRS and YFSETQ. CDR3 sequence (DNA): TGCGCCAGCAGCCGAGGGGGGGGCCCCCCCGTGGAGCAGTACTTC. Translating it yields CASSRGGGPPVEQYF.

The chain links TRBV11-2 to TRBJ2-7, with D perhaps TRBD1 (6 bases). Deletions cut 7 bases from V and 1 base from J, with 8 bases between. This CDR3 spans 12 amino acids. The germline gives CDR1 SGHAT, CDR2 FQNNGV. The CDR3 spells CASTTGSYEQYF. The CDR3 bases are TGTGCCAGCACCACAGGGTCCTACGAGCAGTACTTC.

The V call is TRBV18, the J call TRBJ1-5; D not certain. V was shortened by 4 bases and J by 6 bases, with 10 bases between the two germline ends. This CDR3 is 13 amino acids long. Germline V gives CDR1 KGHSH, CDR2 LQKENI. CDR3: CASSLEAGQPQHF. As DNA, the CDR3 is TGTGCCAGCTCACTCGAAGCCGGTCAGCCCCAGCATTTT.

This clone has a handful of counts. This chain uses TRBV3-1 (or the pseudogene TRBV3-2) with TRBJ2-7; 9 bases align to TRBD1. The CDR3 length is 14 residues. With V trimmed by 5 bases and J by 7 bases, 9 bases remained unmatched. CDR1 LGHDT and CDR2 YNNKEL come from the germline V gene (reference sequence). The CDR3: CASSYRTGESEQYF. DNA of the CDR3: TGTGCCAGCAGCTACCGGACAGGGGAATCGGAGCAGTACTTC.

The CDR3 DNA is TGTGCCAGCAGTGAACAGTACGAGCAGTACTTC. It is translated as CASSEQYEQYF. V is TRBV2 and J is TRBJ2-7; D is unresolved. CDR1 is SNHLY and CDR2 is FYNNEI in the germline V gene. This CDR3 is built from 11 residues. V lost 2 bases and J 4 bases, leaving 3 bases between the germline ends. Based on the CDR3 plus reference TRBV2 and TRBJ2-7, the full variable domain is EPEVTQTPSHQVTQMGQEVILRCVPISNHLYFYWYRQILGQKVEFLVSFYNNEISEKSEIFDDQFSVERPDGSNFTLKIRSTKLEDSAMYFCASSEQYEQYFGPGTRLTVT.

The CDR3 loop reads CASSSDRGNEQYF. The CDR3 coding sequence is TGTGCCAGCAGCTCGGACCGGGGAAACGAGCAGTACTTC. The chain combines TRBV11-2 with TRBJ2-7; TRBD2 might be the D (5 bases). Germline V gene data show CDR1 as SGHAT and CDR2 as FQNNGV. The CDR3 loop spans 13 amino acids. Deletions cut 4 bases from V and 5 bases from J, with 12 bases between.

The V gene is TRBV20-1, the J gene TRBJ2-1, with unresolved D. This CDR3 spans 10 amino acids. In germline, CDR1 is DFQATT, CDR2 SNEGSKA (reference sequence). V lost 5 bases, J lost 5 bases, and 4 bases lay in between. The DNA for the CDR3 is TGCAGTGCTGTAGACAATGAGCAGTTCTTC. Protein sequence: CSAVDNEQFF.

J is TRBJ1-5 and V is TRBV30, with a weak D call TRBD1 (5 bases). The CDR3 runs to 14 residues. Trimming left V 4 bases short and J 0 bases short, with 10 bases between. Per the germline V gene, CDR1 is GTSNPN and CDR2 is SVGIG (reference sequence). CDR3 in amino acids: CAWNPDSSNQPQHF. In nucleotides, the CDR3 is TGTGCCTGGAACCCCGACAGTAGCAATCAGCCCCAGCATTTT.

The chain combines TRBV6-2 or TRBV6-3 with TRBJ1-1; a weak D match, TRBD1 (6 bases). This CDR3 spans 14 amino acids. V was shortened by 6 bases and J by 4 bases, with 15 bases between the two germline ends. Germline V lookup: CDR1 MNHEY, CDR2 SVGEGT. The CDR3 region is CASSPTGYSTEAFF. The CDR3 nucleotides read TGTGCCAGCAGCCCCACAGGGTACTCCACTGAAGCTTTCTTT.

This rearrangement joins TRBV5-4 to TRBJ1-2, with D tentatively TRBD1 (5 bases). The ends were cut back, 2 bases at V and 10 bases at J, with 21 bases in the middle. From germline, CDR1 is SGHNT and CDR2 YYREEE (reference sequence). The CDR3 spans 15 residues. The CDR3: CASSFLGGPARAYTF. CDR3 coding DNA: TGTGCCAGCAGCTTTTTAGGCGGACCAGCCAGGGCCTACACCTTC.

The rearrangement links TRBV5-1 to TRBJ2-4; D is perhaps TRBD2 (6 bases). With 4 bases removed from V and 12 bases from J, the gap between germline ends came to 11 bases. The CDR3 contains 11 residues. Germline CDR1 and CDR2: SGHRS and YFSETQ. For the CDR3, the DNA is TGCGCCAGCAGCCCCGGGGGACCTCAGTACTTC. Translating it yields CASSPGGPQYF. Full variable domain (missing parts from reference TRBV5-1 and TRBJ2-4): KAGVTQTPRYLIKTRGQQVTLSCSPISGHRSVSWYQQTPGQGLQFLFEYFSETQRNKGNFPGRFSGRQFSNSRSEMNVSTLELGDSALYLCASSPGGPQYFGAGTRLSVL.

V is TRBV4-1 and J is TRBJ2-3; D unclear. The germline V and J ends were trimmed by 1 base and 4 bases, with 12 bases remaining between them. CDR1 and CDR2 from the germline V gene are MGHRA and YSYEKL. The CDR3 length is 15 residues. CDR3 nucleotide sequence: TGCGCCAGCAGCCAAGGAAATAGCTTCCCAGATACGCAGTATTTT. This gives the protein CASSQGNSFPDTQYF.

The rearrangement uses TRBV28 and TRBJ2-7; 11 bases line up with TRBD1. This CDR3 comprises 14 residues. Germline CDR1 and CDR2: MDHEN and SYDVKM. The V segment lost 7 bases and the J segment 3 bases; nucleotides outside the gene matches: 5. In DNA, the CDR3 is TGTGCCAGCACCGCCGGGACAGGGGGCTACGAGCAGTACTTC. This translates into CASTAGTGGYEQYF.

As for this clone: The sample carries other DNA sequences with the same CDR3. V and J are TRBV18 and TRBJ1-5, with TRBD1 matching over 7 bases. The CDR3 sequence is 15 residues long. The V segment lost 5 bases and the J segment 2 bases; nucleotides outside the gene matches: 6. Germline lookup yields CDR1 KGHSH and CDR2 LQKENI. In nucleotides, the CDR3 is TGTGCCAGCTCATCCCAGGGGGGTGGCAATCAGCCCCAGCATTTT. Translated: CASSSQGGGNQPQHF.

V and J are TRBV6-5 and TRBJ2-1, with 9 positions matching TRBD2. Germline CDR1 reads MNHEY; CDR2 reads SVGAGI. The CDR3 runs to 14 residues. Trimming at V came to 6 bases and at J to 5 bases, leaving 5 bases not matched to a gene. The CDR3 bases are TGTGCCAGCAGGGGCGGGGGGGTCGACAATGAGCAGTTCTTC. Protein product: CASRGGGVDNEQFF.

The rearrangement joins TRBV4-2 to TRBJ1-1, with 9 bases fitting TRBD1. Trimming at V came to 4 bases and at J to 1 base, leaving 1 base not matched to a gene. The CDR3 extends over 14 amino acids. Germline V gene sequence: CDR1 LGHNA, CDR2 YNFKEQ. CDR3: CASSPGQGNTEAFF. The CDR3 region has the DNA TGTGCCAGCAGCCCGGGACAGGGGAACACTGAAGCTTTCTTT.

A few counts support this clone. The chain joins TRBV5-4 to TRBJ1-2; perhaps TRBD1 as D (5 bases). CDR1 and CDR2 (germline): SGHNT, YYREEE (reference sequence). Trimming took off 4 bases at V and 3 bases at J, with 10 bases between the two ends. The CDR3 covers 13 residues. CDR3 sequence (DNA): TGTGCCAGCAGCCAGCCGGGGGACTATGGCTACACCTTC. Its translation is CASSQPGDYGYTF.

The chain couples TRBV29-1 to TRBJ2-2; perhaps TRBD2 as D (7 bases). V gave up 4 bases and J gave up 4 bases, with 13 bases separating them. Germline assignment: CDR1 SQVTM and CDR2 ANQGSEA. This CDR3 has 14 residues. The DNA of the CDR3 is TGCAGCGTTGGGTGGGGGGGCACCACCGGGGAGCTGTTTTTT. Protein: CSVGWGGTTGELFF.